This TCR beta chain comes out of a study of Ad26.COV2.S vaccination and SARS-CoV-2 variants. Study at large: Sample donor was a member of the COV1001 Ad26.COV2.S trial arm.

Study-wide findings and caveats: Reportedly, spike-specific CD8+ and CD4+ T cell responses achieved substantial breadth once vaccination had taken place. Placebo recipients had lower spike-specific TCR breadth than vaccine recipients. Vaccine and placebo groups showed comparable non-spike TCR breadth.

About this clone: Its specificity is not known.

Treatment described: about 20 received Ad26.COV2.S at low or high dose, single or two shots; about 5 received placebo; per-sample allocation not given. Sampling occurred on day 63 after the first vaccine or placebo injection. The table came from immunoSEQ multiplex PCR; TCRdb's copy has only in-frame clones and leaves some out. Found here are a few hundred thousand clones, roughly 91% of them singletons; the top ten hold around 3.6%. The source is a person between 18 and 65 years old who received the Ad26.COV2.S COVID-19 vaccine or a placebo. The sample in question was peripheral blood, obtained in a trial of Ad26.COV2.S vaccine versus placebo.

CDR3 amino acids: CATSRRTPDSGNTIYF. CDR3 coding DNA: TGTGCCACCAGCAGAAGGACACCCGACTCTGGAAACACCATATATTTT. V gene TRBV15 combines with J gene TRBJ1-3; D may be TRBD1 (5 bases). The CDR3 covers 16 residues. CDR1 and CDR2 (germline): LNHNV, YYDKDF (reference sequence). V lost 2 bases to trimming and J lost 0 bases, with 11 bases between them.